The rows below give T cell receptor beta chains drawn from one sample of a study of blood T cell repertoires in COVID-19. Using immunoSEQ multiplex PCR, the repertoire was profiled, and TCRdb retains in-frame clones only, with some absent. This repertoire shows some 16,000 clones, around 85% found once; its top ten account for 35%. Sequenced input: peripheral blood. The origin of the receptors is a man aged 70-80 years in a cohort sampled during active COVID-19. Both conserved end residues are part of each CDR3. The order of the fields is D gene, V gene, J gene, clone size, CDR3 length, CDR3 protein, CDR3 DNA. D genes are given only for firm matches. Rows give clone size only sometimes, using once, few, many, or a class for an expanded clone.

TRBD2	TRBV9	TRBJ2-7	NA	18	CASSTRTREVAGPHEQYF	TGTGCCAGCAGCACTCGGACCAGGGAGGTAGCGGGTCCCCACGAGCAGTACTTC
TRBD1	TRBV5-5	TRBJ2-1	NA	12	CASSLTGAEQFF	TGTGCCAGCAGCTTGACAGGGGCTGAGCAGTTCTTC
TRBD1	TRBV7-9	TRBJ2-2	NA	16	CASLRQGPMNTGELFF	TGTGCCAGCCTTAGACAGGGCCCAATGAACACCGGGGAGCTGTTTTTT
TRBD1	TRBV5-1	TRBJ2-5	NA	13	CASSPGQGETQYF	TGCGCCAGCAGCCCGGGACAGGGAGAGACCCAGTACTTC
TRBD1	TRBV13	TRBJ2-7	few	13	CASSPRQGYEQYF	TGTGCCAGCAGCCCTCGACAGGGCTACGAGCAGTACTTC
NA	TRBV28	TRBJ2-3	NA	13	CASSSPLLTAQYF	TGTGCCAGCAGTTCCCCTCTCCTTACGGCGCAGTATTTT
TRBD1	TRBV6-4	TRBJ2-7	NA	15	CASSENGQGPYEQYF	TGTGCCAGCAGTGAAAACGGACAGGGGCCCTACGAGCAGTACTTC
NA	TRBV2	TRBJ2-4	NA	12	CASRLTGAGKYF	TGTGCCAGCAGATTGACAGGAGCGGGGAAGTACTTC
NA	TRBV5-5	TRBJ1-5	NA	14	CASSPSGGNQPQHF	TGTGCCAGCAGCCCGAGCGGGGGCAATCAGCCCCAGCATTTT
TRBD1	TRBV6-5	TRBJ2-7	NA	15	CASRMGQGIDYEQYF	TGTGCCAGCAGGATGGGACAGGGCATTGACTACGAGCAGTACTTC
TRBD2	TRBV5-6	TRBJ2-7	few	16	CASSPMGSGRSYEQYF	TGTGCCAGCAGCCCCATGGGTAGCGGGAGGAGCTACGAGCAGTACTTC
TRBD2	TRBV6-2/TRBV6-3	TRBJ2-5	NA	15	CASSGSGRAGETQYF	TGTGCCAGCAGTGGGAGCGGGAGGGCCGGAGAGACCCAGTACTTC
NA	TRBV2	TRBJ2-2	NA	12	CASTRYTGELFF	TGTGCCAGCACCAGGTACACCGGGGAGCTGTTTTTT
TRBD1	TRBV5-1	TRBJ2-2	NA	15	CASSVPGGNTGELFF	TGCGCCAGCAGTGTCCCAGGGGGGAACACCGGGGAGCTGTTTTTT
NA	TRBV5-1	TRBJ1-3	NA	16	CASSLASTASGNTIYF	TGCGCCAGCAGCTTGGCGTCGACAGCCTCTGGAAACACCATATATTTT
NA	TRBV5-1	TRBJ1-1	NA	14	CASRGGAAGTEAFF	TGCGCCAGCAGGGGCGGGGCCGCAGGCACTGAAGCTTTCTTT
NA	TRBV7-2	TRBJ2-3	NA	15	CASSLAAGSTDTQYF	TGTGCCAGCAGCTTAGCTGCGGGATCCACAGATACGCAGTATTTT
NA	TRBV7-3	TRBJ2-3	NA	13	CASSARSTDTQYF	TGTGCCAGCAGCGCCAGGTCCACAGATACGCAGTATTTT
TRBD1	TRBV7-2	TRBJ2-4	NA	14	CASSSLLTGASQYF	TGTGCCAGCAGCTCTTTACTTACAGGGGCCTCACAGTACTTC
TRBD1	TRBV18	TRBJ2-7	NA	14	CASSPGTDPYEQYF	TGTGCCAGCTCGCCCGGGACAGACCCCTACGAGCAGTACTTC
NA	TRBV6-5	TRBJ1-6	NA	15	CASREMSSYNSPLHF	TGTGCCAGCAGGGAGATGAGCTCCTATAATTCACCCCTCCACTTT
TRBD1	TRBV2	TRBJ1-5	NA	14	CASSYGQGSQPQHF	TGTGCCAGCAGCTACGGACAGGGGAGTCAGCCCCAGCATTTT
TRBD1	TRBV9	TRBJ2-7	NA	14	CASSGGQGRYEQYF	TGTGCCAGCAGCGGAGGACAGGGGCGATACGAGCAGTACTTC
NA	TRBV7-6	TRBJ2-3	NA	15	CASAHRDFATDTQYF	TGTGCCAGCGCCCACCGGGACTTCGCCACAGATACGCAGTATTTT
NA	TRBV7-8	TRBJ2-3	NA	18	CASSLTSQLVAGTDTQYF	TGTGCCAGCAGCTTAACTAGTCAGCTCGTGGCCGGCACAGATACGCAGTATTTT
TRBD2	TRBV27	TRBJ2-3	NA	14	CASRKGRVADTQYF	TGTGCCAGCAGGAAGGGGAGGGTCGCAGATACGCAGTATTTT
NA	TRBV5-4	TRBJ1-6	NA	18	CASSRGGRTSSYNSPLHF	TGTGCCAGCAGCCGGGGGGGACGTACGAGCTCCTATAATTCACCCCTCCACTTT
NA	TRBV6-5	TRBJ1-5	NA	14	CASSYRFGSGPQHF	TGTGCCAGCAGTTACCGTTTTGGGAGCGGGCCCCAGCATTTT
TRBD2	TRBV19	TRBJ2-7	once	14	CASSSPGGLYEQYF	TGTGCCAGTAGTTCACCGGGGGGGCTCTACGAGCAGTACTTC
NA	TRBV28	TRBJ2-3	NA	11	CASGGSDTQYF	TGTGCCAGCGGTGGGAGTGATACGCAGTATTTT
NA	TRBV7-2	TRBJ2-5	NA	13	CATRDRPPETQYF	TGTGCCACCAGAGACAGGCCCCCGGAGACCCAGTACTTC
NA	TRBV24-1	TRBJ2-6	NA	13	CATGNRGANVLTF	TGTGCCACCGGTAACAGGGGGGCCAACGTCCTGACTTTC
NA	TRBV7-7	TRBJ2-2	NA	15	CASSPIRANTGELFF	TGTGCTAGCAGTCCGATCCGGGCGAACACCGGGGAGCTGTTTTTT
TRBD2	TRBV6-2/TRBV6-3	TRBJ2-7	few	14	CASSGAGARYEQYF	TGTGCCAGCAGTGGAGCGGGAGCCCGCTACGAGCAGTACTTC
TRBD1	TRBV2	TRBJ1-2	medium-sized	16	CASSQAKTGSFYGYTF	TGTGCCAGCAGCCAGGCAAAGACAGGGTCATTTTATGGCTACACCTTC
NA	TRBV25-1	TRBJ1-4	NA	11	CASSGRGKLFF	TGTGCCAGCAGTGGCCGGGGGAAACTGTTTTTT
NA	TRBV6-1	TRBJ2-7	NA	15	CASSEGPREGHEQYF	TGTGCCAGCAGTGAAGGGCCGCGAGAGGGCCACGAGCAGTACTTC
TRBD1	TRBV9	TRBJ2-7	NA	16	CASSTSDRGAIYEQYF	TGTGCCAGCAGCACTAGCGACAGGGGGGCTATATACGAGCAGTACTTC
TRBD1	TRBV15	TRBJ1-6	few	15	CATSYRTGVDSPLHF	TGTGCCACCAGCTACAGGACAGGGGTGGATTCACCCCTCCACTTT
TRBD2	TRBV6-5	TRBJ2-5	NA	15	CASSPRTSGSETQYF	TGTGCCAGCAGTCCTAGGACTAGCGGGAGCGAGACCCAGTACTTC
TRBD2	TRBV12-5	TRBJ2-3	NA	18	CASGLTSVGRALTDTQYF	TGTGCTAGTGGTTTAACCTCCGTAGGGAGGGCCCTCACAGATACGCAGTATTTT
NA	TRBV5-1	TRBJ2-1	NA	17	CASSINADRRRNNEQFF	TGCGCCAGCAGCATCAATGCAGACAGGAGAAGAAACAATGAGCAGTTCTTC
NA	TRBV11-3	TRBJ2-7	NA	15	CASSLDSGPGYEQYF	TGTGCCAGCAGCTTAGATAGCGGACCGGGCTACGAGCAGTACTTC
TRBD1	TRBV7-3	TRBJ2-3	NA	13	CASRGQGEDTQYF	TGTGCCAGCAGGGGACAGGGGGAAGATACGCAGTATTTT
NA	TRBV2	TRBJ1-1	NA	16	CASIGLTNSWDTEAFF	TGTGCCAGCATTGGACTAACCAACAGTTGGGACACTGAAGCTTTCTTT
TRBD2	TRBV24-1	TRBJ2-1	NA	15	CATSDFAGRAGEQFF	TGTGCCACCAGTGATTTTGCCGGGAGGGCGGGTGAGCAGTTCTTC
TRBD1	TRBV4-1	TRBJ1-3	NA	14	CASGNRGSGNTIYF	TGCGCCAGCGGAAACAGGGGATCTGGAAACACCATATATTTT
TRBD1	TRBV19	TRBJ2-7	few	14	CASRDRGTSYEQYF	TGTGCCAGTAGAGACAGGGGGACCTCCTACGAGCAGTACTTC
NA	TRBV11-2	TRBJ1-2	NA	14	CASSFRAEGGGYTF	TGTGCCAGCAGCTTCCGGGCGGAGGGTGGAGGCTACACCTTC
NA	TRBV6-6	TRBJ2-1	once	15	CASSSVGRSYNEQFF	TGTGCCAGCAGTTCAGTCGGGAGATCCTACAATGAGCAGTTCTTC
TRBD1	TRBV27	TRBJ1-2	NA	13	CASSVDRRRGYTF	TGTGCCAGCAGTGTGGACAGGCGAAGGGGCTACACCTTC
TRBD2	TRBV4-2	TRBJ2-1	few	16	CASSQEGLAGDNEQFF	TGTGCCAGCAGCCAAGAAGGACTAGCGGGAGACAATGAGCAGTTCTTC
TRBD1	TRBV7-8	TRBJ2-3	few	15	CASSLGQALTDTQYF	TGTGCCAGCAGCCTAGGACAGGCCCTCACAGATACGCAGTATTTT
NA	TRBV2	TRBJ1-2	few	11	CASKGTRGYTF	TGTGCCAGCAAGGGGACTAGAGGCTACACCTTC
NA	TRBV5-1	TRBJ2-1	NA	16	CASSPGTAFSYNEQFF	TGCGCCAGCAGCCCCGGGACTGCCTTCTCCTACAATGAGCAGTTCTTC
TRBD1	TRBV6-2/TRBV6-3	TRBJ2-7	NA	13	CASSSDRGLEQYF	TGTGCCAGCAGTTCCGACAGGGGGCTCGAGCAGTACTTC